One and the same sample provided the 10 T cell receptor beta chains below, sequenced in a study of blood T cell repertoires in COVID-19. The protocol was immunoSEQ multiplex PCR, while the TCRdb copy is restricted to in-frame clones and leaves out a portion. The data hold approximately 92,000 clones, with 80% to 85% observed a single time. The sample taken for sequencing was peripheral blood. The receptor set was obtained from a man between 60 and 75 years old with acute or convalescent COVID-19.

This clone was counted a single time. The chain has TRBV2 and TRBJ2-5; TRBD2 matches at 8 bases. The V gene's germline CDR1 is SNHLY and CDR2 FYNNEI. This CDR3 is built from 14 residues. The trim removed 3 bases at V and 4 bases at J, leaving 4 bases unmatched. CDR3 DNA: TGTGCCAGCAGTGACTCTAGCGGGCGAGAGACCCAGTACTTC. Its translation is CASSDSSGRETQYF.

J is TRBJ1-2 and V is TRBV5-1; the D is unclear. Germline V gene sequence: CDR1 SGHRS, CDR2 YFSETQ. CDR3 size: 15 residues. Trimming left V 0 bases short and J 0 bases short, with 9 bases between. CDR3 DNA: TGCGCCAGCAGCTTGGCCTTGACAACTAACTATGGCTACACCTTC. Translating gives CASSLALTTNYGYTF.

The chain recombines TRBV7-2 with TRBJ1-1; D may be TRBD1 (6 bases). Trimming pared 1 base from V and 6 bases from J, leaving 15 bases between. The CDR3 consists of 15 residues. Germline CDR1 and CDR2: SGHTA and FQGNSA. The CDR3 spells CASSLVRGDTSEAFF. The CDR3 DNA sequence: TGTGCCAGCAGCTTAGTCAGGGGAGATACTTCTGAAGCTTTCTTT.

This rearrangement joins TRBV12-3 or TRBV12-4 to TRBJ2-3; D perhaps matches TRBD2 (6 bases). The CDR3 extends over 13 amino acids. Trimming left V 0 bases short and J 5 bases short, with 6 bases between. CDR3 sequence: CASSLAGGDTQYF. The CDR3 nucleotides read TGTGCCAGCAGTTTAGCGGGGGGAGATACGCAGTATTTT.

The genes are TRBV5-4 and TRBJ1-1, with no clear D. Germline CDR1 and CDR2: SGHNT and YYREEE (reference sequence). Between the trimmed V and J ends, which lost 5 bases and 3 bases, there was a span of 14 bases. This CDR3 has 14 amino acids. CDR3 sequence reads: CASSWRGGYTEAFF. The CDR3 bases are TGTGCCAGCAGTTGGAGAGGTGGGTACACTGAAGCTTTCTTT.

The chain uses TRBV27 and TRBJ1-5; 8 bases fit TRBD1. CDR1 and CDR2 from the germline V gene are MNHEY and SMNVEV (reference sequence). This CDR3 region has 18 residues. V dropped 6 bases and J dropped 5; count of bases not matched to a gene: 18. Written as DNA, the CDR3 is TGTGCCAGCAGGAAGACCGGGACAGGCTCCTGGGCGGATCAGCCCCAGCATTTT. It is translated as CASRKTGTGSWADQPQHF.

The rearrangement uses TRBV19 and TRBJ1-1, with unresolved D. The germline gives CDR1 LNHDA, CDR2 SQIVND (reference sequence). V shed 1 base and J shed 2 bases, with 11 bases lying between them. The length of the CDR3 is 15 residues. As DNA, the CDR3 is TGTGCCAGTAGTATAGGGCCACAACTAAACACTGAAGCTTTCTTT. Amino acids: CASSIGPQLNTEAFF.

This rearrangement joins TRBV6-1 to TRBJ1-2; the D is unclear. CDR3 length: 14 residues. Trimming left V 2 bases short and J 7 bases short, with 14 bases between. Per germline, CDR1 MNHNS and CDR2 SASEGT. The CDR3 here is CASSETEMRGGYTF. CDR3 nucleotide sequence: TGTGCCAGCAGTGAAACGGAAATGCGGGGTGGCTACACCTTC.

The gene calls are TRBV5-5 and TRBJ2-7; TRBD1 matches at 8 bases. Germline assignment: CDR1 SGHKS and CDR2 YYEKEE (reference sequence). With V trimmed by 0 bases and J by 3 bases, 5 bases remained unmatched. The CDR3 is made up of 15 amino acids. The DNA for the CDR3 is TGTGCCAGCAGCTTGGGCCTCGGACAGGGCTACGAGCAGTACTTC. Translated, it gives CASSLGLGQGYEQYF.

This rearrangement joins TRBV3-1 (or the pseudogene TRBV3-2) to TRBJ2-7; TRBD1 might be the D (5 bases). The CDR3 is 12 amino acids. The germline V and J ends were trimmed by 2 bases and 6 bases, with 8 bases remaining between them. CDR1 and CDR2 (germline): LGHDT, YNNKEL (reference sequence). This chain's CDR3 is CASSQQGGEQYF. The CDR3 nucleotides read TGTGCCAGCAGCCAACAGGGTGGCGAGCAGTACTTC.